This entry lists 20 T cell receptor beta chains sequenced from one sample in a study of cytomegalovirus exposure and HLA in healthy donors. PCR involved 60 Vbeta and 13 Jbeta primers. Generated by immunoSEQ multiplex PCR, the TCRdb table keeps only in-frame clones and is missing some. Of about 120,000 clones listed, around three quarters are singletons. Sequenced sample: PBMCs. These receptors were obtained from a male donor in good health and CMV-seropositive.

The chain links TRBV27 to TRBJ2-1; possible D gene TRBD2, 5 bases. This CDR3 comprises 16 residues. CDR1 and CDR2 from the germline V gene are MNHEY and SMNVEV (reference sequence). Trimming removed 4 bases at V and 0 bases at J, with 13 bases between. The CDR3 is CASSWRSGDSYNEQFF. The CDR3 nucleotides are TGTGCCAGCAGTTGGAGGTCCGGGGACTCCTACAATGAGCAGTTCTTC.

V is TRBV7-8 and J is TRBJ2-7; unclear D gene. This CDR3 spans 13 amino acids. Looked up from germline, CDR1 is SGHVS and CDR2 is FQNEAQ. V lost 1 base and J lost 4, with 8 bases in between. CDR3 nucleotide sequence: TGTGCCAGCAGCTTAGGAGAGGTGTACGAGCAGTACTTC. It yields the protein CASSLGEVYEQYF. The whole variable domain, filled in from reference TRBV7-8 and TRBJ2-7, reads GAGVSQSPRYKVAKRGQDVALRCDPISGHVSLFWYQQALGQGPEFLTYFQNEAQLDKSGLPSDRFFAERPEGSVSTLKIQRTQQEDSAVYLCASSLGEVYEQYFGPGTRLTVT.

J is TRBJ1-2 and V is TRBV28; D remains unclear. Germline loops: CDR1 MDHEN, CDR2 SYDVKM. Trimming shortened V by 2 bases and J by 5 bases, and 9 bases separated the two germline ends. The CDR3 totals 13 residues. The chain's CDR3 is CASSLGRKYGYTF. In DNA form, the CDR3 reads TGTGCCAGCAGTTTAGGCAGGAAATATGGCTACACCTTC.

The CDR3 sequence is CASSLVALVDEQYF. DNA of the CDR3: TGTGCCAGCAGCTTAGTTGCGCTCGTGGACGAGCAGTACTTC. This rearrangement joins TRBV11-2 to TRBJ2-7; no firm D call. With 1 base removed from V and 5 bases from J, the gap between germline ends came to 12 bases. The CDR3 has 14 residues. Germline CDR1 reads SGHAT; CDR2 reads FQNNGV. Supplemented by reference TRBV11-2 and TRBJ2-7, the full variable domain reads EAGVAQSPRYKIIEKRQSVAFWCNPISGHATLYWYQQILGQGPKLLIQFQNNGVVDDSQLPKDRFSAERLKGVDSTLKIQPAKLEDSAVYLCASSLVALVDEQYFGPGTRLTVT.

V is TRBV9 and J is TRBJ2-1; 9 nucleotides match TRBD2. The ends lost 4 bases at V and 6 bases at J; junction bases unmatched: 5. The CDR3 covers 14 residues. The germline V gene has CDR1 SGDLS and CDR2 YYNGEE. The CDR3 DNA reads TGTGCCAGCAGCAGTGCGGGGGGGCTCAATGAGCAGTTCTTC. Its translation: CASSSAGGLNEQFF.

The V and J genes are TRBV29-1 and TRBJ2-1; TRBD2 might be the D (6 bases). The CDR3 length is 12 residues. The V gene lost 6 bases and the J gene lost 3 bases, with 9 bases spanning the gap. Germline values: CDR1 SQVTM, CDR2 ANQGSEA. CDR3: CSVSDYYNEQFF. CDR3 nucleotides: TGCAGCGTCTCGGACTACTACAATGAGCAGTTCTTC.

This chain uses TRBV27 with TRBJ2-6; possibly TRBD2 for D (7 bases). Deletions cut 5 bases from V and 2 bases from J, with 22 bases between. The germline V gene has CDR1 MNHEY and CDR2 SMNVEV (reference sequence). This CDR3 has 19 residues. Here the CDR3 reads CASSPSGGREFAGANVLTF. CDR3 in DNA: TGTGCCAGCAGTCCCTCCGGGGGGCGGGAGTTCGCTGGGGCCAACGTCCTGACTTTC.

This clone was seen just once. The J gene is TRBJ1-5, the V gene TRBV19; D perhaps matches TRBD1 (6 bases). Germline V gene data show CDR1 as LNHDA and CDR2 as SQIVND (reference sequence). The V end was cut by 6 bases, the J end by 2 bases, with 14 bases between. This CDR3 comprises 15 residues. CDR3 region: CASSIDSGGNQPQHF. The CDR3 bases are TGTGCCAGTAGCATCGACTCAGGGGGCAATCAGCCCCAGCATTTT.

The rearrangement links TRBV5-5 to TRBJ2-7; 8 bases agree with TRBD2. CDR1 is SGHKS and CDR2 is YYEKEE in the germline V gene (reference sequence). V lost 0 bases, J lost 1 base, and 12 bases stayed unmatched. The CDR3 has 18 residues. CDR3 amino acids: CASSLAQGTRFNSYEQYF. DNA of the CDR3: TGTGCCAGCAGCTTGGCCCAAGGGACTAGATTTAATTCCTACGAGCAGTACTTC.

The rearrangement uses TRBV28 and TRBJ2-1, with 8 bases matching TRBD2. After removal of 3 bases from V and 0 bases from J, the junction contained 10 bases not matched to a gene. Germline V gene sequence: CDR1 MDHEN, CDR2 SYDVKM. This CDR3 spans 18 amino acids. The CDR3 DNA reads TGTGCCAGCAGTTTCATCCAGCGGGGGTTCAGCTCCTACAATGAGCAGTTCTTC. Its translation is CASSFIQRGFSSYNEQFF.

This sequence joins TRBV5-1 and TRBJ2-4; 11 bases are a match to TRBD2. The CDR3 runs to 17 residues. J gave up 0 bases and V 3 bases, and 5 bases lay outside the gene matches. Germline values: CDR1 SGHRS, CDR2 YFSETQ. In DNA, the CDR3 is TGCGCCAGCAGCTGGGGGACTAGCGGACTAGCCAAAAACATTCAGTACTTC. Translating gives CASSWGTSGLAKNIQYF. Filled out from reference TRBV5-1 and TRBJ2-4, the complete variable domain reads KAGVTQTPRYLIKTRGQQVTLSCSPISGHRSVSWYQQTPGQGLQFLFEYFSETQRNKGNFPGRFSGRQFSNSRSEMNVSTLELGDSALYLCASSWGTSGLAKNIQYFGAGTRLSVL.

This clone showed up just a few times. The chain is built from TRBV21-1 and TRBJ1-4; the D segment call TRBD1 is taken from the table without a DNA check. TRBV21-1 is flagged as a pseudogene. CDR3 length: 16 amino acids. The CDR3 coding sequence is TGTGCCAGCAGTCCCTCTATTGGGACAGGTAATGAAAAACTGTTTTTT. Translated: CASSPSIGTGNEKLFF.

The J gene is TRBJ2-7, the V gene TRBV4-2; D call uncertain. Trimming stripped 1 base from V and 5 bases from J, with 12 bases between. The germline V gene has CDR1 LGHNA and CDR2 YNFKEQ. The CDR3 has 14 amino acids. CDR3 sequence: CASSQATGVDEQYF. DNA of the CDR3: TGTGCCAGCAGCCAAGCCACTGGAGTTGACGAGCAGTACTTC.

The chain recombines TRBV5-1 with TRBJ1-5, with 8 nucleotides matching TRBD1. Losses at the gene ends were 4 bases for V and 7 bases for J; bases not matched to a gene: 4. From germline, CDR1 is SGHRS and CDR2 YFSETQ. This CDR3 is 13 amino acids long. The CDR3 protein is CASSETGDQPQHF. The DNA for the CDR3 is TGCGCCAGCAGCGAGACAGGGGACCAGCCCCAGCATTTT.

The CDR3 DNA reads TGTGCCAGCACACCCACTGGGCAGCATCAGCCCCAGCATTTT. Its translation: CASTPTGQHQPQHF. This rearrangement joins TRBV6-4 to TRBJ1-5, with D unresolved. V gave up 7 bases and J gave up 5 bases, with 15 bases separating them. This CDR3 has 14 residues. Germline values: CDR1 MRHNA, CDR2 SNTAGT.

Comments on this clone: The same CDR3 is also encoded by other DNA sequences in this sample. The rearrangement uses TRBV5-1 and TRBJ1-1; 7 bases agree with TRBD1. CDR3 length: 16 residues. V gave up 0 bases and J gave up 3 bases; unmatched junction bases: 8. Germline V gene lookup returns CDR1 SGHRS and CDR2 YFSETQ. CDR3 DNA: TGCGCCAGCAGCTTGGCGCTAGGGGGCTGGTACACTGAAGCTTTCTTT. It specifies CASSLALGGWYTEAFF. Supplemented by reference TRBV5-1 and TRBJ1-1, the full variable domain reads KAGVTQTPRYLIKTRGQQVTLSCSPISGHRSVSWYQQTPGQGLQFLFEYFSETQRNKGNFPGRFSGRQFSNSRSEMNVSTLELGDSALYLCASSLALGGWYTEAFFGQGTRLTVV.

The chain's CDR3 is CASSSLESYEQYF. CDR3 nucleotide sequence: TGTGCCAGCAGCTCTTTAGAGAGCTACGAGCAGTACTTC. The chain employs TRBV5-5 and TRBJ2-7; D is undetermined. Germline values: CDR1 SGHKS, CDR2 YYEKEE (reference sequence). The germline V and J ends were trimmed by 3 bases and 3 bases, with 10 bases remaining between them. The CDR3 runs to 13 residues. Full variable domain (outside the CDR3, taken from reference TRBV5-5 and TRBJ2-7): DAGVTQSPTHLIKTRGQQVTLRCSPISGHKSVSWYQQVLGQGPQFIFQYYEKEERGRGNFPDRFSARQFPNYSSELNVNALLLGDSALYLCASSSLESYEQYFGPGTRLTVT.

This clone was seen a single time. This rearrangement joins TRBV10-3 to TRBJ2-3; D is uncertain. The CDR3 totals 15 residues. Germline loops: CDR1 ENHRY, CDR2 SYGVKD. Trimming left V 6 bases short and J 1 base short, with 14 bases between. This CDR3 is CAISSTTSGTDTQYF. The CDR3 coding sequence is TGTGCCATCAGCTCTACTACCTCGGGCACAGATACGCAGTATTTT.

Here the CDR3 reads CASSFASSGGAKTQYF. The CDR3 DNA reads as TGTGCCAGCAGCTTTGCGTCTAGCGGGGGGGCCAAGACCCAGTACTTC. This chain joins TRBV7-8 and TRBJ2-5; 12 positions agree with TRBD2. CDR1 and CDR2 (germline): SGHVS, FQNEAQ. V lost 3 bases, J lost 6 bases, and 8 bases stayed unmatched. The CDR3 is 16 residues long.

This clone occurred a few times. V is TRBV7-2 and J is TRBJ1-4; D perhaps matches TRBD1 (5 bases). CDR3 length: 14 amino acids. With 1 base removed from V and 4 bases from J, the gap between germline ends came to 7 bases. CDR1 SGHTA and CDR2 FQGNSA come from the germline V gene. The CDR3 loop reads CASSLGQGNEKLFF. The CDR3 DNA reads TGTGCCAGCAGCTTAGGTCAGGGTAATGAAAAACTGTTTTTT.